This T cell receptor beta chain was recorded in a study of radiation and T cells in renal cell carcinoma. The V end lost 5 bases, the J end lost 8 bases, and 16 bases lay between the germline ends. Germline V CDR1 and CDR2: ENHRY, SYGVKD. This CDR3 has 14 amino acids. Generated by immunoSEQ multiplex PCR, the TCRdb table keeps only in-frame clones and is missing some. Of approximately 110,000 clones in the sample, 80% to 85% were seen once. Time point defined: baseline pretreatment blood. Treatment: 15 Gy SBRT to primary tumor, nephrectomy 4 weeks later. The J gene is TRBJ2-1, the V gene TRBV10-3, with TRBD2 as a possible D gene (6 bases). The material was blood, obtained from a patient whose treatment included radiotherapy and nephrectomy. This receptor was taken from an older woman with renal cell carcinoma. As DNA, the CDR3 is TGTGCCATCAGTTTTAGACCGGGAGACGATGAGCAGTTCTTC. It codes for CAISFRPGDDEQFF.